Given below is one TCR beta chain in context. The antigen remains unidentified. The germline V gene encodes CDR1 MDHEN and CDR2 SYDVKM. The ends were cut back, 2 bases at V and 0 bases at J, with 11 bases in the middle. This CDR3 region has 16 residues. This entry is derived from a study of post-analysis software for immune sequencing data. Broader study findings: The five TRBV segments detected at higher frequency in patients than in controls included TRBV5-6, TRBV5-1 and TRBV20-1.

The library was made from cDNA and included unique molecular identifiers. TCRdb re-derived calls from the PCR reads in MiXCR, one entry per CDR3 protein. This sample has 650,000 to 850,000 distinct CDR3 sequences; 35% to 55% occur once, and the top ten carry roughly 4.4%. The gene calls are TRBV28 and TRBJ2-4; no firm D call. The sequence came from a girl between 10 and 17 years old with multiple sclerosis. Sequencing was carried out using blood. In DNA form, the CDR3 reads TGTGCCAGCAGTTTAGAAAGGTTACTAGCCAAAAACATTCAGTACTTC. Translated: CASSLERLLAKNIQYF.